This record covers a single TCR beta chain. The number of samples from each patient was between 1 and 8, taken pretreatment and on-treatment. This CDR3 contains 16 residues. With 3 bases removed from V and 4 bases from J, the gap between germline ends came to 15 bases. The V gene's germline CDR1 is LGHNA and CDR2 YSLEER. The data originate from a study of PD-L1 blockade in urothelial cancer. Overall study context: Males with bladder-origin urothelial cancer constituted about 85% of the roughly 30 patients.

Clones were read by immunoSEQ multiplex PCR, and TCRdb kept only the in-frame ones, dropping some. The table records approximately 70,000 clones, 85% to 90% of them present only once. The TCR sequence derives from a man between 60 and 75 years old with urothelial cancer. The specimen comprised PBMCs, sampled around atezolizumab (anti-PD-L1) treatment. V gene TRBV4-3 combines with J gene TRBJ2-2; no clear D gene. The DNA for the CDR3 is TGCGCCAGCAGCCAGAATCCCCGGGTCCCCACCGGGGAGCTGTTTTTT. It encodes CASSQNPRVPTGELFF.